This record looks at one TCR beta chain sequence and its context. Data came from immunoSEQ multiplex PCR; TCRdb stores just in-frame clones and leaves some out. Of roughly 300,000 clones in the sample, roughly 90% were seen once. The CDR3 loop spans 15 amino acids. V lost 1 base, J lost 4 bases, and 7 bases stayed unmatched. Germline CDR1 SGHDT, CDR2 YYEEEE. This sample is part of a study of blood T cell repertoires in COVID-19. This clonotype originated in a woman younger than 45 with COVID-19, enrolled during active disease. What was sequenced was peripheral blood. J is TRBJ2-5 and V is TRBV5-6; 7 nucleotides match TRBD1. The CDR3 spells CASSLIQGEIETQYF. The CDR3 nucleotides read TGTGCCAGCAGCTTGATCCAGGGGGAGATAGAGACCCAGTACTTC.